This TCR beta chain was observed in a study of shared clonotypes between healthy human individuals. Study details: CD4 naive and memory got three plates each, CD8 naive two, CD8 memory one. General study points: Generally, naive subsets came out with larger estimated richness than memory subsets.

Sequenced by immunoSEQ multiplex PCR; TCRdb stores in-frame clones only, minus some. Of about 2 million clones detected, over 85% appear once; the ten largest clones hold 0.13%. Points on this clone: The antigen is not known.

Germline V gene sequence: CDR1 MNHEY, CDR2 SMNVEV (reference sequence). The CDR3 covers 22 residues. Deletions cut 1 base from V and 0 bases from J, with 25 bases between. This chain uses TRBV27 with TRBJ2-6; D may be TRBD1 or TRBD2 (5 bases each). This sequence was found in a man aged 18 to 35 in good health. Material: naive CD4+ T cells sorted from blood. Subset described: CD45RA+ positively selected. In DNA, the CDR3 is TGTGCCAGCAGTTTATTACCTCGTCAGGGCGAGGGTAAGAGCTCTGGGGCCAACGTCCTGACTTTC. Protein sequence: CASSLLPRQGEGKSSGANVLTF.